This TCR beta chain was recovered during a study of blood T cell repertoires in COVID-19. About the study: Acute and convalescent COVID-19 samples came from the United States, Italy and Spain.

This table comes from immunoSEQ multiplex PCR, and its TCRdb copy is limited to in-frame clones, with some not included. The sample records hundreds of thousands of clones, 90% being singletons. Study members were between about 18 and 90 years old and lived in approximately 25 US regions. The CDR3 runs to 15 residues. Trimming left V 0 bases short and J 4 bases short, with 13 bases between. Germline-derived CDR1 and CDR2 are LGHNA and YSLEER. The TCR sequence derives from a man aged 55-75 years who had recovered from COVID-19. Sequencing was performed on PBMCs or T cells enriched from blood (not recorded which). The J gene is TRBJ2-7, the V gene TRBV4-3, with D possibly matching TRBD1 (5 bases). The CDR3 DNA is TGCGCCAGCAGCCAAGATGCAGGGAAGCTATACGAGCAGTACTTC. This codes for CASSQDAGKLYEQYF.